The next 8 T cell receptor beta chains were all read from a single sample in a study of CD8 T cells in ankylosing spondylitis. Via MiXCR, TCRdb re-called the 5' RACE reads, giving one row per CDR3 protein. In the table there are roughly 140,000 distinct CDR3 sequences, approximately 44% of which are singletons. The sequencing input was synovial fluid, either unsorted or a sorted T cell fraction (not recorded which). These receptors were obtained from a male donor with ankylosing spondylitis.

The rearrangement uses TRBV6-5 and TRBJ2-2; possibly TRBD1 or TRBD2 for D (5 bases each). V lost 4 bases and J lost 8, with 11 bases in between. The germline gives CDR1 MNHEY, CDR2 SVGAGI. The CDR3 runs to 13 residues. In DNA, the CDR3 is TGTGCCAGCAGTTTTGGGGGATCTGGGGAGCTGTTTTTT. Translation: CASSFGGSGELFF.

This clonotype was found many times. The chain is built from TRBV9 and TRBJ2-7, with 9 positions matching TRBD2. There are 15 residues in the CDR3. Germline values: CDR1 SGDLS, CDR2 YYNGEE. Trimming at V came to 4 bases and at J to 7 bases, leaving 12 bases not matched to a gene. This CDR3 reads CASSPWVSGGLEQYF. The CDR3 coding sequence is TGTGCCAGCAGCCCCTGGGTTAGCGGGGGTCTGGAGCAGTACTTC.

The chain joins TRBV21-1 to TRBJ1-5; the table assigns TRBD1, which was not confirmed against the DNA. TRBV21-1 is noted as a pseudogene. This CDR3 contains 22 residues. The DNA for the CDR3 is TGTGCCAGCAGCAAAGAAAGCTCATTGAGGGACAGGCCGGGCCATAGCAATCAGCCCCAGCATTTT. The encoded protein is CASSKESSLRDRPGHSNQPQHF.

CDR3 sequence reads: CASSFFAKTQYF. As DNA, the CDR3 is TGCGCCAGCAGCTTCTTTGCCAAGACCCAGTACTTC. The chain combines TRBV5-1 with TRBJ2-5, with unresolved D. The CDR3 extends over 12 amino acids. CDR1 and CDR2 from the germline V gene are SGHRS and YFSETQ. The V and J ends lost 2 bases and 6 bases respectively, with 8 bases between them.

J is TRBJ2-7 and V is TRBV15; perhaps TRBD1 as D (6 bases). Trimming cost V 2 bases and J 3 bases, with 20 bases left between them. The germline gives CDR1 LNHNV, CDR2 YYDKDF (reference sequence). The length of the CDR3 is 17 residues. The CDR3 reads CATSRFPYTGFLYEQYF. Written as DNA, the CDR3 is TGTGCCACCAGCAGATTTCCCTATACAGGGTTTCTCTACGAGCAGTACTTC.

V is TRBV2 and J is TRBJ1-1; D is uncertain. CDR1 SNHLY and CDR2 FYNNEI come from the germline V gene. The length of the CDR3 is 13 residues. V shed 4 bases and J shed 0 bases, with 6 bases lying between them. The CDR3 DNA sequence: TGTGCCAGCAGTGGATGGGTGAACACTGAAGCTTTCTTT. It encodes CASSGWVNTEAFF. Based on the CDR3 plus reference TRBV2 and TRBJ1-1, the full variable domain is EPEVTQTPSHQVTQMGQEVILRCVPISNHLYFYWYRQILGQKVEFLVSFYNNEISEKSEIFDDQFSVERPDGSNFTLKIRSTKLEDSAMYFCASSGWVNTEAFFGQGTRLTVV.

The chain couples TRBV3-1 to TRBJ1-5; the D is unclear. Trimming took off 0 bases at V and 7 bases at J, with 16 bases between the two ends. The CDR3 has 16 amino acids. The V gene's germline CDR1 is LGHDT and CDR2 YNNKEL (reference sequence). The CDR3 nucleotides read TGTGCCAGCAGCCAAGATACTAGGCAGGTATACCAGCCCCAGCATTTT. Protein product: CASSQDTRQVYQPQHF.

The chain links TRBV4-2 to TRBJ1-3; no reliable D call. The CDR3 sequence is 13 residues long. Trimming took off 3 bases at V and 5 bases at J, with 8 bases between the two ends. Per germline, CDR1 LGHNA and CDR2 YNFKEQ. The CDR3 spells CASSQVWRNTIYF. CDR3 in DNA: TGTGCCAGCAGCCAGGTTTGGAGAAACACCATATATTTT.